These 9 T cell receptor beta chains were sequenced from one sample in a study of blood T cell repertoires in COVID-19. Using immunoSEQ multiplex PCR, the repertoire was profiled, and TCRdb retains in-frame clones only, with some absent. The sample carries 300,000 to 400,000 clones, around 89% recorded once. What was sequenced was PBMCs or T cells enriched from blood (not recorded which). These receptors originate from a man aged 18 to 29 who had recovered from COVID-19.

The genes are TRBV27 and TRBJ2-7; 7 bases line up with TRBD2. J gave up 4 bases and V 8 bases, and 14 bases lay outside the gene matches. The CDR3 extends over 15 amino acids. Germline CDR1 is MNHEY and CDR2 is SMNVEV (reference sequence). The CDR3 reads CASQGTASGSYEQYF. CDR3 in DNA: TGTGCCAGCCAGGGCACGGCTAGCGGATCATACGAGCAGTACTTC.

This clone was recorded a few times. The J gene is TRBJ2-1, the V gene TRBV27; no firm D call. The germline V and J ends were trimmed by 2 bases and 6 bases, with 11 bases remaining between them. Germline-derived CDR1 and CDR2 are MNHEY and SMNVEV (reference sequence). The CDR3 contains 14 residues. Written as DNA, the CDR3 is TGTGCCAGCAGTTTACAGGCAGAACGCAATGAGCAGTTCTTC. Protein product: CASSLQAERNEQFF.

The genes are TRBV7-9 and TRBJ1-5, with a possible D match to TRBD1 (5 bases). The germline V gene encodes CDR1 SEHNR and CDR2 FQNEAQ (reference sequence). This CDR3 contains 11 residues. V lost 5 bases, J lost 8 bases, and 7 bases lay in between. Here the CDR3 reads CASSRGEPQHF. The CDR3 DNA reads TGTGCCAGCAGCCGGGGGGAGCCCCAGCATTTT.

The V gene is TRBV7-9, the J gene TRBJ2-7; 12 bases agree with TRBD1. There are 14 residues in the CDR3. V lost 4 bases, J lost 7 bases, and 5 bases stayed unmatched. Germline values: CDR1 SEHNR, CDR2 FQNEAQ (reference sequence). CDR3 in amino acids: CASSSGQGAGEQYF. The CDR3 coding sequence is TGTGCCAGCAGCTCGGGACAGGGGGCGGGGGAGCAGTACTTC. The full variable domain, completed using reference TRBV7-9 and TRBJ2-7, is DTGVSQNPRHKITKRGQNVTFRCDPISEHNRLYWYRQTLGQGPEFLTYFQNEAQLEKSRLLSDRFSAERPKGSFSTLEIQRTEQGDSAMYLCASSSGQGAGEQYFGPGTRLTVT.

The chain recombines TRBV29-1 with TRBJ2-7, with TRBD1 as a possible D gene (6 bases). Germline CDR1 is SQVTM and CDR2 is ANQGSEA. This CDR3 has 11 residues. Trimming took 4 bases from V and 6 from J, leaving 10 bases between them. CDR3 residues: CSVVQGSEQYF. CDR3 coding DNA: TGCAGCGTTGTACAGGGCTCCGAGCAGTACTTC.

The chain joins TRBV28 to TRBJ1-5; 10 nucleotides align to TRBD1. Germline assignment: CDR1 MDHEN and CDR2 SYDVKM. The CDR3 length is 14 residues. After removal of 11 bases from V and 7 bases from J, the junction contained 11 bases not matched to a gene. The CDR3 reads CAGRDRGMRQPQHF. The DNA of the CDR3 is TGTGCCGGCCGGGACAGGGGTATGAGGCAGCCCCAGCATTTT.

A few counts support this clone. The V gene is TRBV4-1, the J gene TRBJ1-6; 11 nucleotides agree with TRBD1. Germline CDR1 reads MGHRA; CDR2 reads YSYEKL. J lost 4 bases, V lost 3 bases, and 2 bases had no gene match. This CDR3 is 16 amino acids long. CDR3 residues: CASSQGQGVYNSPLHF. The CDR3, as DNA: TGCGCCAGCAGCCAGGGACAGGGGGTGTATAATTCACCCCTCCACTTT.

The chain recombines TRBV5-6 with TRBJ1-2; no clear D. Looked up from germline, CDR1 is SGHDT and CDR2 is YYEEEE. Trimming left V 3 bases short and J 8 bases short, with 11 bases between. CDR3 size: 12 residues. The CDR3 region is CASSSGPRGYTF. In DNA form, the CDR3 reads TGTGCCAGCAGCTCTGGGCCCCGCGGCTACACCTTC.

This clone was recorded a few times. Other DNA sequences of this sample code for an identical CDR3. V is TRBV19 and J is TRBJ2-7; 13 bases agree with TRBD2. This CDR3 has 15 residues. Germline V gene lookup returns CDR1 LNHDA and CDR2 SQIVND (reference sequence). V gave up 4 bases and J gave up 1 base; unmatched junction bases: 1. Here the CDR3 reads CASSRTSGSSYEQYF. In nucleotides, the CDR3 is TGTGCCAGTAGTAGGACTAGCGGGAGTTCCTACGAGCAGTACTTC.